The 7 T cell receptor beta chains in this list originate from one sample, sequenced in a study of beta chain features in type 1 diabetes. Reverse transcribing all isolated RNA meant expressed TCRB transcripts were sequenced. Measured with immunoSEQ multiplex PCR; TCRdb has only the in-frame clones, and not every one. The sample lists around 160,000 clones, under 60% seen once, with 0.42% in the top ten. What was sequenced was Tregs from blood. These receptors originate from a man younger than 35 in good health.

The V call is TRBV7-2, the J call TRBJ2-3, with TRBD2 matching 7 bases. This CDR3 is 17 amino acids long. With V trimmed by 1 base and J by 2 bases, 9 bases remained unmatched. Germline assignment: CDR1 SGHTA and CDR2 FQGNSA. The CDR3 here is CASSLVRLRGYTDTQYF. The CDR3 DNA reads TGTGCCAGCAGCTTAGTTCGCTTGCGGGGGTACACAGATACGCAGTATTTT.

This clone appeared a few times. The chain couples TRBV4-2 to TRBJ1-4; maybe TRBD1 (5 bases). This CDR3 spans 16 amino acids. Germline V lookup: CDR1 LGHNA, CDR2 YNFKEQ. The ends were cut back, 0 bases at V and 7 bases at J, with 15 bases in the middle. The CDR3 region is CASSQDRRALSEKLFF. The CDR3 nucleotides read TGTGCCAGCAGCCAAGATCGCAGGGCCCTTAGTGAAAAACTGTTTTTT.

The chain recombines TRBV5-1 with TRBJ1-2; 9 positions match TRBD1. The V gene end was trimmed by 0 bases and the J gene end by 7 bases; junction bases not matched to a gene: 4. The CDR3 extends over 14 amino acids. Germline CDR1 SGHRS, CDR2 YFSETQ. The CDR3 DNA follows: TGCGCCAGCAGCTTGGCCACAGGGGGCGGTGGCTACACCTTC. This sequence encodes CASSLATGGGGYTF.

The chain couples TRBV5-1 to TRBJ2-2; 8 bases are shared with TRBD1. The CDR3 is 14 residues long. In germline, CDR1 is SGHRS, CDR2 YFSETQ. With V trimmed by 6 bases and J by 2 bases, 3 bases remained unmatched. The CDR3 here is CASNDRGNTGELFF. In nucleotides, the CDR3 is TGCGCCAGCAATGACAGGGGAAACACCGGGGAGCTGTTTTTT. Full variable domain (missing parts from reference TRBV5-1 and TRBJ2-2): KAGVTQTPRYLIKTRGQQVTLSCSPISGHRSVSWYQQTPGQGLQFLFEYFSETQRNKGNFPGRFSGRQFSNSRSEMNVSTLELGDSALYLCASNDRGNTGELFFGEGSRLTVL.

The chain carries TRBV30 and TRBJ1-3; a weak D match, TRBD1 (6 bases). V was shortened by 2 bases and J by 2 bases, with 7 bases between the two germline ends. The CDR3 has 13 residues. Germline V gives CDR1 GTSNPN, CDR2 SVGIG (reference sequence). The CDR3, as DNA: TGTGCCTGGAGTTCAGGGGCTGGAAACACCATATATTTT. Residues: CAWSSGAGNTIYF.

The J gene is TRBJ1-6, the V gene TRBV19; D is undetermined. The CDR3 runs to 12 residues. V lost 4 bases, J lost 8 bases, and 6 bases lay in between. The germline gives CDR1 LNHDA, CDR2 SQIVND (reference sequence). The CDR3 loop is CASSTPYSPLHF. CDR3 bases: TGTGCCAGTAGTACCCCTTATTCACCCCTCCACTTT.

This clone has more than one count but fewer than ten. The gene calls are TRBV6-6 and TRBJ2-4; the match to TRBD2 covers 14 bases. The length of the CDR3 is 14 residues. Germline lookup yields CDR1 MNHNY and CDR2 SVGAGI (reference sequence). The ends lost 6 bases at V and 7 bases at J; junction bases unmatched: 2. The CDR3 sequence: CASSGTSGSNIQYF. In DNA, the CDR3 is TGTGCCAGCAGCGGGACTAGCGGGAGTAACATTCAGTACTTC.